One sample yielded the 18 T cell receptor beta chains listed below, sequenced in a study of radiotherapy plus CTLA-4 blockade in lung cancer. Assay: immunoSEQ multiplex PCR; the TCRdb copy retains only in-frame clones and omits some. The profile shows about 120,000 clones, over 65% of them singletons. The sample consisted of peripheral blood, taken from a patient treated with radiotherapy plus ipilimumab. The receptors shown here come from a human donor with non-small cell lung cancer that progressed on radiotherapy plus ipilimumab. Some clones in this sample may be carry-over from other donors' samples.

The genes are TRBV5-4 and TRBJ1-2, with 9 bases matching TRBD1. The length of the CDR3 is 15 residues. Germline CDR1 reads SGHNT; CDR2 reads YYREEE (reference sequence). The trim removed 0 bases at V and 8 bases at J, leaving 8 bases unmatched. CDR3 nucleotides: TGTGCCAGCAGCTTGGGACAGGGGGACCAGGGGGGCTACACCTTC. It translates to CASSLGQGDQGGYTF.

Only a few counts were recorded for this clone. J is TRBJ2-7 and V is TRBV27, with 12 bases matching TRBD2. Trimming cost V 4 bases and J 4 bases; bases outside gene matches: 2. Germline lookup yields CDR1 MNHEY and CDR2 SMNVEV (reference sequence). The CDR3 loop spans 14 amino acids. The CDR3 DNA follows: TGTGCCAGCAGTTACGGGACTAGCGGGTACGAGCAGTACTTC. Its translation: CASSYGTSGYEQYF.

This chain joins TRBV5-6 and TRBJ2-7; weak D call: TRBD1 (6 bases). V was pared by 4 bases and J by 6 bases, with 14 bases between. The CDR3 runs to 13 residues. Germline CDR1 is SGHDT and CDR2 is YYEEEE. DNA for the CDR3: TGTGCCAGCAGCCGTCACAGGGCAGGCGAGCAGTACTTC. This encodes CASSRHRAGEQYF. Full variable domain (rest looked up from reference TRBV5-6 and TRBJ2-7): DAGVTQSPTHLIKTRGQQVTLRCSPKSGHDTVSWYQQALGQGPQFIFQYYEEEERQRGNFPDRFSGHQFPNYSSELNVNALLLGDSALYLCASSRHRAGEQYFGPGTRLTVT.

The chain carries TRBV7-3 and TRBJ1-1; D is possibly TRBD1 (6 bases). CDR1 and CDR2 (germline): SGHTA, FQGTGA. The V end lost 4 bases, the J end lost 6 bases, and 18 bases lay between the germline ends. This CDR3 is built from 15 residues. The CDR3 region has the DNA TGTGCCAGCAGCTCCATTCCCGCCAGGGGCGCTGAAGCTTTCTTT. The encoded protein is CASSSIPARGAEAFF.

Written as DNA, the CDR3 is TGTGCCAGCCGGGACAGGGCCCGAACCTACGAGCAGTACTTC. This sequence encodes CASRDRARTYEQYF. The genes are TRBV6-1 and TRBJ2-7; TRBD1 matches at 9 bases. J gave up 2 bases and V 8 bases, and 7 bases lay outside the gene matches. Germline loops: CDR1 MNHNS, CDR2 SASEGT. CDR3 length equals 14 residues.

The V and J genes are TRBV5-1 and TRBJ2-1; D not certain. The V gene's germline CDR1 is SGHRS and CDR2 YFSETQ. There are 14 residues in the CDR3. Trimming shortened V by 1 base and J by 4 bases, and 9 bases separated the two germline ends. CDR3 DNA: TGCGCCAGCAGCTTGACAAGTAGGTACAATGAGCAGTTCTTC. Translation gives CASSLTSRYNEQFF.

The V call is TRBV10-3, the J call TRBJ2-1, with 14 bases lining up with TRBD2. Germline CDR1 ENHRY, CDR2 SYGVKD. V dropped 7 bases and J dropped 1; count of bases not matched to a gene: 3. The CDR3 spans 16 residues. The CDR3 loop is CAITGTSGGSYNEQFF. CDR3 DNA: TGTGCCATCACGGGGACTAGCGGGGGTTCCTACAATGAGCAGTTCTTC.

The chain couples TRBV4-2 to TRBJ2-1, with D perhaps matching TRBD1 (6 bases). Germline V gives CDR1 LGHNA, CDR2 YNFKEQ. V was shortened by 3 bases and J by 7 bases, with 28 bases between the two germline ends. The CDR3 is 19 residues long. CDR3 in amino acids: CASSHAMAQGPNSRNEQFF. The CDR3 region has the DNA TGTGCCAGCAGCCACGCCATGGCACAGGGCCCCAACTCGAGGAATGAGCAGTTCTTC.

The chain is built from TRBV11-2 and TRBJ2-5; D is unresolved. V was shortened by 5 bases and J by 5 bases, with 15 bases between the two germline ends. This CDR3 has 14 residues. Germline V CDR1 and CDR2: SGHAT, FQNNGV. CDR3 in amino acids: CASSPLYEVETQYF. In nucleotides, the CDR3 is TGTGCCAGCAGCCCGCTCTACGAGGTCGAGACCCAGTACTTC.

The CDR3 DNA follows: TGTGCCAGCTCCCAACGACAGGGGGCGGGGGGAACTGAAGCTTTCTTT. This sequence encodes CASSQRQGAGGTEAFF. This rearrangement joins TRBV18 to TRBJ1-1; 10 bases line up with TRBD1. Germline V CDR1 and CDR2: KGHSH, LQKENI. J was trimmed by 5 bases and V by 6 bases; bases with no gene match: 12. The CDR3 totals 16 residues.

Here the CDR3 reads CASSPRGGRAYNEQFF. CDR3 sequence (DNA): TGTGCCAGCAGCCCCCGGGGGGGGCGGGCCTACAATGAGCAGTTCTTC. V usage is TRBV7-2 and J usage is TRBJ2-1; TRBD2 matches 8 bases. The J segment lost 2 bases and the V segment lost 5 bases, leaving 8 bases of the junction unmatched. The CDR3 totals 16 residues. Per germline, CDR1 SGHTA and CDR2 FQGNSA. The entire variable domain, with the rest obtained from reference TRBV7-2 and TRBJ2-1, is as follows: GAGVSQSPSNKVTEKGKDVELRCDPISGHTALYWYRQSLGQGLEFLIYFQGNSAPDKSGLPSDRFSAERTGGSVSTLTIQRTQQEDSAVYLCASSPRGGRAYNEQFFGPGTRLTVL.

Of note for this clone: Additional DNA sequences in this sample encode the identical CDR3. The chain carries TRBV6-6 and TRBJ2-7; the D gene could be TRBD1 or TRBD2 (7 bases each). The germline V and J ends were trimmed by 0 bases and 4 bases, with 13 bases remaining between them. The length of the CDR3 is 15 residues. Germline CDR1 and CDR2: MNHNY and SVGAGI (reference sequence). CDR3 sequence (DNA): TGTGCCAGCAGTTACTCGAACCAGGGGGGGTACGAGCAGTACTTC. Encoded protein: CASSYSNQGGYEQYF.

Written as DNA, the CDR3 is TGTGCCAGCAGCGTCGCGTCGGGACACCAGAACACCGGGGAGCTGTTTTTT. It yields the protein CASSVASGHQNTGELFF. This chain links TRBV9 with TRBJ2-2; TRBD1 is a possible D gene (6 bases). The V end was cut by 2 bases, the J end by 1 base, with 15 bases between. The CDR3 is 17 residues long. In germline, CDR1 is SGDLS, CDR2 YYNGEE.

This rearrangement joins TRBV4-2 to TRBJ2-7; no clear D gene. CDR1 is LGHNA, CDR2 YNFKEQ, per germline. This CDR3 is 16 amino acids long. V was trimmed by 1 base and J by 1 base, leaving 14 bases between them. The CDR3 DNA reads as TGTGCCAGCAGCCAAGGGGCCTCCACCCCTTCCTACGAGCAGTACTTC. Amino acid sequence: CASSQGASTPSYEQYF.

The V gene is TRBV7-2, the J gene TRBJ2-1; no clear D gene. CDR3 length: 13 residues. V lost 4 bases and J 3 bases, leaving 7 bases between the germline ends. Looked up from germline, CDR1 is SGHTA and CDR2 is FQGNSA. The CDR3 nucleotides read TGTGCCAGCAGCTCCGGTTTCTACAATGAGCAGTTCTTC. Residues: CASSSGFYNEQFF.

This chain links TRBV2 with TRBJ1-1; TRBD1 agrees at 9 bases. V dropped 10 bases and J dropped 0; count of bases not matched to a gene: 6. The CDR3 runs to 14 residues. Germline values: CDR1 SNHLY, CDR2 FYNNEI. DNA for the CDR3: TGTGCCACCACGACAGGGGGGTTGAACACTGAAGCTTTCTTT. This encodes CATTTGGLNTEAFF.

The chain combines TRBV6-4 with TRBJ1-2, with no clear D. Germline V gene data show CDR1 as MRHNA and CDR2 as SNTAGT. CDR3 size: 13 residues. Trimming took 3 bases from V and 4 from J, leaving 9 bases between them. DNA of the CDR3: TGTGCCAGCAGTGATGGTGGAGGCTATGGCTACACCTTC. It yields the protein CASSDGGGYGYTF.

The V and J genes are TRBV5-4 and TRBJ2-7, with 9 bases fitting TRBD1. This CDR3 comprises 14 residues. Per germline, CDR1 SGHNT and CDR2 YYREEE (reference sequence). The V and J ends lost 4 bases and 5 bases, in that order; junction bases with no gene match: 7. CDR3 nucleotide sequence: TGTGCCAGCAGCGGGAGGGACAGGGCACACGAGCAGTACTTC. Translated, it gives CASSGRDRAHEQYF.